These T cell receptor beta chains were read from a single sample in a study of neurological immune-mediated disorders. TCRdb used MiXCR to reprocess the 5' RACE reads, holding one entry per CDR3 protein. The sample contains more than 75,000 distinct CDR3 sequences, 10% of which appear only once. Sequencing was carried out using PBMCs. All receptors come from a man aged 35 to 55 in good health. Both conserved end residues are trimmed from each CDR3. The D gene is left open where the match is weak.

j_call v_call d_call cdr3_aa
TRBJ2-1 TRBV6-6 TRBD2 ASSSGLDNEQF
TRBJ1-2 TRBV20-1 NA SAREIGRDYGYT
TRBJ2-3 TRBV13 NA ASSVRGSFDSDTQY
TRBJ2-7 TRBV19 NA ASSRGQEQY
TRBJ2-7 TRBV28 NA ASSLTNGRDEQY
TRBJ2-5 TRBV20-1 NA SATRIVGGRSMGGQETQY
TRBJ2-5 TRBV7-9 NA ASSGRDTAGETQY
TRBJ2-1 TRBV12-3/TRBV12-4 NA ASSLSQANEQF
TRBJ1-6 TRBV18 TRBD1 ASSTGTGNSPLH
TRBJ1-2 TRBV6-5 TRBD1 ASSPRDRALYGYT
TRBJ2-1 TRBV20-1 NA SASEISLSYNEQF
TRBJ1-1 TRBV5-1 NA ASSLVWERWTEAF
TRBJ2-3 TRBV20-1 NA SASYRESFSSTDTQY
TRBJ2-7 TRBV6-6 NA ASWGRSSYDQY
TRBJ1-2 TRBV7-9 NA ASSGWDPGYGYT
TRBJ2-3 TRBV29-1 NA SVRPSTDTQY
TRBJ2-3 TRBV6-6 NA ASSYTTPGTPGYTQY
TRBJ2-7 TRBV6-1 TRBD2 ASSDRTSGSSEQY
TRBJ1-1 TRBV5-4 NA ASSDAENTEAF
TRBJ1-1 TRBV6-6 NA ASSPMGNTEAF
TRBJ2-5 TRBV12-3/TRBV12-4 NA ASSFLRGQETQY
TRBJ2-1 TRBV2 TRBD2 ASRASSGGGYNEQF
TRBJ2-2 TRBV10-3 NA AISGAGEGELF
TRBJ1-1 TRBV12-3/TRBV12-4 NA ASSPGGRTTEAF
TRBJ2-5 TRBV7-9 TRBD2 ASSPWTSGSKETQY
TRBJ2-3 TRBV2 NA ASTQGQDTQY
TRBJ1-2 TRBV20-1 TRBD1 SARDGSDRVDYGYT
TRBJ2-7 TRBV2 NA ASRRGGSYEQY
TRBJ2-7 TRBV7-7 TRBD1 ASYSPGQPEQY
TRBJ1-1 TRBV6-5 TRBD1 ASSYSEGAHFGGEAF
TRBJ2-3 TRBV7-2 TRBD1 ASKPGGKTGQGQY
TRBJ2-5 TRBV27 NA ASSFSGEETQY
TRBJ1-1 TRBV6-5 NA ASSLGGGNTEAF
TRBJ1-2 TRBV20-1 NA SARRMGASYGYT
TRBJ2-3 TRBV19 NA ASSRPTDTQY
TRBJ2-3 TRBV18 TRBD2 ASSPTSGGRTDTQY
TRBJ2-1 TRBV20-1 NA SAILAGLYNEQF
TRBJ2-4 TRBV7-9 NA ASSLAEGKVNIQY
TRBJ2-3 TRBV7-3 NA ASSFFQAASTDTQY
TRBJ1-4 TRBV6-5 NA ASSPVEPKKLF
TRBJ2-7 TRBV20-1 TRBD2 SVGTTSYEQY
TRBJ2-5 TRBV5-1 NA ASADPGGETQY
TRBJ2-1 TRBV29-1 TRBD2 SVSLAGAPREQF
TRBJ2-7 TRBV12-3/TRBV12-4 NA ASSLGGVPYEQY
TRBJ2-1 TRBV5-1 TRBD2 ASSLSPLTSGSNEQF
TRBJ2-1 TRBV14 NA ASSQDEGYNEQF
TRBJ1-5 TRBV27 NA ASKYRGSNQPQH
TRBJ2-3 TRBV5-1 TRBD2 ASSLGLAGDPTDTQY
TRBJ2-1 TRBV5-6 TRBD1 ASSLAGQAYNEQF
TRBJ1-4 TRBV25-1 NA ASSARATNEKLF
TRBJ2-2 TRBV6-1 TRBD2 ASSDTSGSNTGELF
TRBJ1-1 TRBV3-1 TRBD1 ASSRQGGTEAF
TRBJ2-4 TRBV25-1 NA ASSDPSAKNIQY